This T cell receptor (beta chain) comes out of a study of blood T cells in healthy people across ages. In its sample, this clonotype was seen a few times. Antigen: not known. Through a sample-barcoded 5' primer and a J-beta primer mix, a second PCR was run for roughly 7 to 11 cycles. A 12-random-nucleotide template-switch adaptor tagged each cDNA molecule. MiXCR, run by TCRdb on the 5' RACE reads, gives a single entry per CDR3 protein. The sample lists about 1,600,000 distinct CDR3 sequences; 35% to 45% were seen once. Findings and limits, study-wide: Diversity figures derived from one million T cells were judged to underestimate the true value.

PBMCs were isolated at a quantity of at least 6 million per sample. The CDR3 loop spans 12 amino acids. The V end lost 6 bases, the J end lost 4 bases, and 8 bases lay between the germline ends. Germline-derived CDR1 and CDR2 are SNHLY and FYNNEI. Sequencing was done on a sample of blood. The genes are TRBV2 and TRBJ2-3; the D is unclear. The sequence was collected from a woman aged 18-29 years in good health. The CDR3 DNA is TGTGCCAGCAGATATGCAGCAGATACGCAGTATTTT. Translated, it gives CASRYAADTQYF.